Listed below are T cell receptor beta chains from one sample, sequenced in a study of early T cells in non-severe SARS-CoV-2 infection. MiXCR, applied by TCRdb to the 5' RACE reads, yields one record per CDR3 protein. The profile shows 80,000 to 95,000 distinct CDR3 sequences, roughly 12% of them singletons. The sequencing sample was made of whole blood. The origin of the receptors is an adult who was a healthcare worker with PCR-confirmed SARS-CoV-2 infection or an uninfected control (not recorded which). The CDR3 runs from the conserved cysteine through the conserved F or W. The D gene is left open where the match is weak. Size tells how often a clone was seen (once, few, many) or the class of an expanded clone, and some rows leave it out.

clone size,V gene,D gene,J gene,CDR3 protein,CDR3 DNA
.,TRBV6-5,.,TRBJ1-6,CASSRAAPNSPLHF,TGTGCCAGCAGTCGCGCAGCTCCTAATTCACCCCTCCACTTT
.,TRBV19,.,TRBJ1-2,CASSTGTQYGYTF,TGTGCCAGTAGCACCGGGACACAATATGGCTACACCTTC
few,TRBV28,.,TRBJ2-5,CASVGAGLDQETQYF,TGTGCCAGCGTGGGGGCAGGGTTGGATCAAGAGACCCAGTACTTC
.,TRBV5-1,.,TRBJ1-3,CASRSYRGSNGNTIYF,TGCGCCAGCAGGTCGTATCGGGGCTCTAACGGAAACACCATATATTTT
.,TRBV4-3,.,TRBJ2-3,CASSGYGFGSEDTQYF,TGCGCCAGCAGCGGTTATGGGTTTGGTTCGGAAGATACGCAGTATTTT
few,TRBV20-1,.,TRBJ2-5,CSAWDRGETQYF,TGCAGTGCTTGGGACCGGGGTGAGACCCAGTACTTC
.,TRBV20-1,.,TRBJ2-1,CSALGTDVYRSYNEQFF,TGCAGTGCTCTTGGGACGGACGTCTACCGCTCCTACAATGAGCAGTTCTTC
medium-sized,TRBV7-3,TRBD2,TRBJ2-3,CASSPTPGLAGVADTQYF,TGTGCCAGCAGCCCAACCCCCGGACTAGCGGGAGTAGCGGATACGCAGTATTTT
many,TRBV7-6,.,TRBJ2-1,CASSQIQAGPGHEQFF,TGTGCCAGCAGCCAGATCCAGGCGGGCCCTGGGCATGAGCAGTTCTTC
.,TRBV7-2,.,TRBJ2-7,CASSNRALYEQYF,TGTGCCAGCAGCAATCGGGCCCTCTACGAGCAGTACTTC
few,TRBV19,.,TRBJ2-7,CASSIDGGEQYF,TGTGCCAGTAGTATAGATGGCGGCGAGCAGTACTTC
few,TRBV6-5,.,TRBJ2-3,CASSYSMTGSFDTQYF,TGTGCCAGCAGTTACTCGATGACCGGGAGTTTCGATACGCAGTATTTT
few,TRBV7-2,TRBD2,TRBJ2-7,CASSLKVAGGPYEQYF,TGTGCCAGCAGCTTAAAAGTAGCGGGAGGGCCCTACGAGCAGTACTTC
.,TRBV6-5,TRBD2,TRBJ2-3,CASSPPWTSGRAPGTQYF,TGTGCCAGCAGCCCTCCCTGGACTAGCGGGAGGGCCCCGGGTACGCAGTATTTT
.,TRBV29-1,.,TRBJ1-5,CSVEDRMGRQPQHF,TGCAGCGTTGAAGATCGTATGGGGAGGCAGCCCCAGCATTTT
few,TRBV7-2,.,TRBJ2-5,CASSSVGRTQYF,TGTGCCAGCAGCTCGGTCGGGAGAACCCAGTACTTC
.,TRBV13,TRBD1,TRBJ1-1,CASSNRDRGWTEAFF,TGTGCCAGCAGCAACCGGGACAGGGGTTGGACTGAAGCTTTCTTT
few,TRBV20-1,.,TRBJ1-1,CSARWVDSLSGEAFF,TGCAGTGCTAGATGGGTTGACAGTCTCAGCGGTGAAGCTTTCTTT
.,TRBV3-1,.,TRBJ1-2,CASSQEGVGYGYTF,TGTGCCAGCAGCCAAGAGGGAGTAGGATATGGCTACACCTTC
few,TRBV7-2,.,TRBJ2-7,CASSFSGSSYEQYF,TGTGCCAGCAGCTTCTCAGGGTCCTCCTACGAGCAGTACTTC
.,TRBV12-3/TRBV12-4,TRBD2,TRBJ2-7,CASSLGAGGYEQYF,TGTGCCAGCAGTTTGGGAGCGGGAGGCTACGAGCAGTACTTC
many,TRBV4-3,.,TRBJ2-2,CASSQELARELSTGELFF,TGCGCCAGCAGCCAAGAGTTGGCCCGGGAACTTTCAACCGGGGAGCTGTTTTTT
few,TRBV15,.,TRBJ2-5,CATSRGAIYLPETQYF,TGTGCCACCAGCAGAGGGGCTATTTATCTTCCCGAGACCCAGTACTTC
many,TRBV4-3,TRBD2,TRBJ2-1,CASSPTPALAGSNNEQFF,TGCGCCAGCAGCCCCACCCCCGCCCTAGCGGGGAGCAACAATGAGCAGTTCTTC
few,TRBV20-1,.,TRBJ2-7,CSALRPPYEQYF,TGCAGTGCCCTTCGACCCCCCTACGAGCAGTACTTC
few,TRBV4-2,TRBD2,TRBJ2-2,CASSQGTSGRTTGELFF,TGTGCCAGCAGCCAGGGTACTAGCGGGCGGACCACCGGGGAGCTGTTTTTT
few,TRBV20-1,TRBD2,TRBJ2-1,CSASGASGRAQDNEQFF,TGCAGTGCTAGTGGAGCTAGCGGGAGGGCCCAGGACAATGAGCAGTTCTTC
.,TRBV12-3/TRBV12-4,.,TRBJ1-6,CASTSGLYNSPLHF,TGTGCCAGCACCTCAGGACTGTATAATTCACCCCTCCACTTT
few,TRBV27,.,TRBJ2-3,CASRFTGDTQYF,TGTGCCAGCAGATTTACCGGGGATACGCAGTATTTT
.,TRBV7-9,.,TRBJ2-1,CASSLLGIEQFF,TGTGCCAGCAGCTTATTGGGAATTGAGCAGTTCTTC
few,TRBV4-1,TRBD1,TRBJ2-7,CASSLRDRAYEQYF,TGCGCCAGCAGCCTCCGGGACAGAGCCTACGAGCAGTACTTC
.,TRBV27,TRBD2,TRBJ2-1,CASSLRGGPDEQFF,TGTGCCAGCAGTTTGCGGGGAGGGCCCGATGAGCAGTTCTTC
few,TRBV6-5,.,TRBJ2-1,CASSYSRGAYNEQFF,TGTGCCAGCAGTTACTCTCGAGGGGCCTACAATGAGCAGTTCTTC
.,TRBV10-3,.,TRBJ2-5,CAISESSQETQYF,TGTGCCATCAGTGAAAGCAGTCAAGAGACCCAGTACTTC
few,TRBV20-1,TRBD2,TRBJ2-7,CSAPPGLGSSYEQYF,TGCAGTGCCCCCCCGGGACTAGGAAGCTCCTACGAGCAGTACTTC
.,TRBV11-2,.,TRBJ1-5,CASSYGTNQPQHF,TGTGCCAGCAGCTACGGGACCAATCAGCCCCAGCATTTT
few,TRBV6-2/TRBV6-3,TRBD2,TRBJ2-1,CASSYEAGGLLDEQFF,TGTGCCAGCAGTTACGAGGCGGGAGGGCTTCTCGATGAGCAGTTCTTC
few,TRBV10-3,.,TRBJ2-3,CATTSTDTQYF,TGTGCCACTACCAGCACAGATACGCAGTATTTT
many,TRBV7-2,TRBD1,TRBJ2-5,CASDRGETQYF,TGTGCCAGTGACAGGGGAGAGACCCAGTACTTC
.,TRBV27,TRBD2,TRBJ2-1,CASSLGKSGRGHNEQFF,TGTGCCAGCAGTTTGGGTAAAAGCGGGAGGGGACACAATGAGCAGTTCTTC
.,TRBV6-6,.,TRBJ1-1,CASRGSGNTEAFF,TGTGCCAGCAGAGGATCAGGGAACACTGAAGCTTTCTTT
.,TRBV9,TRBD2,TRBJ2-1,CASSPLAGENYNEQFF,TGTGCCAGCAGCCCCCTAGCGGGAGAGAACTACAATGAGCAGTTCTTC
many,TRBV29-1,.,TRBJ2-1,CSSDGSSSYNEQFF,TGCTCTTCAGACGGCTCAAGCTCCTACAATGAGCAGTTCTTC
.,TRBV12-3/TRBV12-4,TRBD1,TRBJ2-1,CASSYQGAEQFF,TGTGCCAGCAGTTATCAGGGGGCTGAGCAGTTCTTC
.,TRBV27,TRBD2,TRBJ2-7,CASSRREGYEQYF,TGTGCCAGCAGTAGGCGGGAGGGATACGAGCAGTACTTT
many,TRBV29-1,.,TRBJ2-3,CSVVLGGDTQYF,TGCAGCGTTGTACTCGGGGGAGATACGCAGTATTTT
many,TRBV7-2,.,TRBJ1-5,CASSSDDHWTQHF,TGTGCCAGCAGCTCTGACGACCATTGGACCCAGCATTTT
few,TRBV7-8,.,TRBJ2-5,CASSLGGSFEETQYF,TGTGCCAGCAGCTTAGGGGGGAGTTTCGAAGAGACCCAGTACTTC
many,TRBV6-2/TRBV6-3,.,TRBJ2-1,CASSPDGGGSGNEQFF,TGTGCCAGCAGCCCCGACGGGGGCGGGAGTGGAAATGAGCAGTTCTTC
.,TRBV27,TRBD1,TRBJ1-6,CASSLGDRGRSLLHF,TGTGCCAGCAGTTTAGGGGACAGGGGAAGATCACTCCTCCACTTT
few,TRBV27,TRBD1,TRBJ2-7,CASSSPRRDRAYEQYF,TGTGCCAGCAGTTCGCCTCGCCGGGACAGGGCCTACGAGCAGTACTTC
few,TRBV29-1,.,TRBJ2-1,CSVERVEASYNEQFF,TGCAGCGTTGAGCGGGTTGAAGCGTCCTACAATGAGCAGTTCTTC
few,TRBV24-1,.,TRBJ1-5,CATSDVGQPQHF,TGTGCCACCAGTGATGTGGGTCAGCCCCAGCATTTT